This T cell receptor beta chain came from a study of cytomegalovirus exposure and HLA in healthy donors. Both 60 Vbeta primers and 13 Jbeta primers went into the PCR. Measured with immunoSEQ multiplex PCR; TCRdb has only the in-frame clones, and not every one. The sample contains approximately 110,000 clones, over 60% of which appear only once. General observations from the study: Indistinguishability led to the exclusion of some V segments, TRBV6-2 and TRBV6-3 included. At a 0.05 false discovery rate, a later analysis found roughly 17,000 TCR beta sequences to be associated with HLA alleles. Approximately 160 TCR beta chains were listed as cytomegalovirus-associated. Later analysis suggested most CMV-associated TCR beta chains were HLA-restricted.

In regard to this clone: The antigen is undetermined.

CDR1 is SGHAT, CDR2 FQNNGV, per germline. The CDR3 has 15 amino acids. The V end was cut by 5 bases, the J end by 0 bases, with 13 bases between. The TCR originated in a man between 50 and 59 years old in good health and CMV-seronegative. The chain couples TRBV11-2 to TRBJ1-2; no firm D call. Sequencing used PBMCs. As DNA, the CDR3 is TGTGCCAGCAGCACCCCCCGGGGAGCTAACTATGGCTACACCTTC. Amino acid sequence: CASSTPRGANYGYTF. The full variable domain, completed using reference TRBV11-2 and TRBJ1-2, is EAGVAQSPRYKIIEKRQSVAFWCNPISGHATLYWYQQILGQGPKLLIQFQNNGVVDDSQLPKDRFSAERLKGVDSTLKIQPAKLEDSAVYLCASSTPRGANYGYTFGSGTRLTVV.